A selection of T cell receptor beta chains follows, all from one sample in a study of blood T cell repertoires in COVID-19. Data came from immunoSEQ multiplex PCR; TCRdb stores just in-frame clones and leaves some out. This sample yields around 340,000 clones, of which about 88% are seen a single time; under 8.5% belongs to the top ten. The source material was peripheral blood. These receptors originate from a woman aged 55-69 years with COVID-19, enrolled during active disease. CDR3s include the opening cysteine and the closing phenylalanine or tryptophan. A D gene is named only where the DNA matches it firmly. Clone sizes are given selectively: once, few, many, or a class where the clone is expanded.

d_gene	j_gene	v_gene	abundance	CDR3nt	CDR3aa
TRBD1	TRBJ1-1	TRBV6-1	NA	TGTGCCAGCAGTGAACCCGGACAGGTGAACACTGAAGCTTTCTTT	CASSEPGQVNTEAFF
NA	TRBJ2-3	TRBV19	NA	TGTGCCAGTAGTATACCCGCCGGGGGCACAGATACGCAGTATTTT	CASSIPAGGTDTQYF
NA	TRBJ1-2	TRBV5-1	NA	TGCGCCAGCAGCTCCAACGGGTACACCGAGTATGGCTACACCTTC	CASSSNGYTEYGYTF
TRBD1	TRBJ1-1	TRBV27	NA	TGTGCCAGCAATCGACAGGGGCTGAACACTGAAGCTTTCTTT	CASNRQGLNTEAFF
NA	TRBJ1-4	TRBV5-1	NA	TGCGCCAGCAGACCGACGGGGGGGGGCGCAACTAATGAAAAACTGTTTTTT	CASRPTGGGATNEKLFF
NA	TRBJ2-1	TRBV19	NA	TGTGCCAGTAGTCCCAGGGCGGGGGCGGTAAACAATGAGCAGTTCTTC	CASSPRAGAVNNEQFF
TRBD1	TRBJ1-6	TRBV19	NA	TGTGCCAGTAGTTCCTCGGCAGGGGGTTATAATTCACCCCTCCACTTT	CASSSSAGGYNSPLHF
NA	TRBJ1-1	TRBV18	NA	TGTGCCAGCTCACCGGGAGGCCCTCAGAACACTGAAGCTTTCTTT	CASSPGGPQNTEAFF
NA	TRBJ2-1	TRBV9	NA	TGTGCCAGCAGCGTAGGTGCAGGGTCCCTCTTTCTAAACTCCTACAATGAGCAGTTCTTC	CASSVGAGSLFLNSYNEQFF
TRBD1	TRBJ1-4	TRBV5-4	NA	TGTGCCTTCCAGGCAGGGGGCAGCGTGAGTGAAAAACTGTTTTTT	CAFQAGGSVSEKLFF
NA	TRBJ1-2	TRBV12-3/TRBV12-4	few	TGTGCCAGCACGCGGGGTATCTACTATGGCTACACCTTC	CASTRGIYYGYTF
NA	TRBJ2-5	TRBV24-1	NA	TGTGCCACCAGTGATTTACCAGGAACCGTCCAAGAGACCCAGTACTTC	CATSDLPGTVQETQYF
NA	TRBJ2-1	TRBV9	many	TGTGCCAGCAGCGTAGAAGGGGCGGGGAATATTAATGAGCAGTTCTTC	CASSVEGAGNINEQFF
NA	TRBJ2-5	TRBV5-4	NA	TGTGCCACCCAGCTTAGGGGGGGCGGGGGAGAGACCCAGTACTTC	CATQLRGGGGETQYF
NA	TRBJ2-3	TRBV11-2	NA	TGTGCCAGCAGCTCAACAAGGGGGTCGACAGATACGCAGTATTTT	CASSSTRGSTDTQYF
TRBD1	TRBJ1-1	TRBV19	NA	TGTGCCAGTAAACCACAGGGGACTTACACTGAAGCTTTCTTT	CASKPQGTYTEAFF
TRBD1	TRBJ1-1	TRBV4-1	NA	TGCGCCAGCAGCCAACCAACGACAGGGAGGCCTGAAGCTTTCTTT	CASSQPTTGRPEAFF
NA	TRBJ2-5	TRBV29-1	NA	TGCAGCGTTGTGGGGGGAGCAAGAGAGACCCAGTACTTC	CSVVGGARETQYF
NA	TRBJ2-5	TRBV6-5	NA	TGTGCCAGCAGCCTCGGGACGCGGGGTGAAGAGACCCAGTACTTC	CASSLGTRGEETQYF
NA	TRBJ2-1	TRBV11-3	NA	TGTGCCAGCAATCGTTACAATGAGCAGTTCTTC	CASNRYNEQFF
TRBD2	TRBJ2-5	TRBV5-1	NA	TGCGCCAGCAGCTTGGCCGGGACTAGCGGGCAAGAGACCCAGTACTTC	CASSLAGTSGQETQYF
TRBD2	TRBJ2-3	TRBV3-1/TRBV3-2	NA	TGTGCCAGCAGCCCCTTCCCGGGTGGAGCGGGGGTCCGAGGGAGGCAGTATTTT	CASSPFPGGAGVRGRQYF